This T cell receptor (beta chain) was recovered during a study of early T cells in non-severe SARS-CoV-2 infection. Study information: Sequenced material consisted of bulk RNA (from unsorted whole blood), and chains were unpaired.

TCRdb fed the 5' RACE reads into MiXCR, producing one record per CDR3 protein. The repertoire holds about 70,000 distinct CDR3 sequences, less than 12% seen once, with roughly 15% in the top ten. The CDR3 consists of 15 residues. The J segment lost 4 bases and the V segment lost 3 bases, leaving 5 bases of the junction unmatched. Germline CDR1 and CDR2: LNHNV and YYDKDF (reference sequence). The receptor's source is an adult who was a healthcare worker with PCR-confirmed SARS-CoV-2 infection or an uninfected control (not recorded which). This chain connects TRBV15 to TRBJ1-4; 7 bases fit TRBD1. Specimen: whole blood, collected at baseline. DNA of the CDR3: TGTGCCACCAGCAGTTCAGGGGGAAGTAATGAAAAACTGTTTTTT. Translation gives CATSSSGGSNEKLFF.